This entry lists 7 T cell receptor beta chains sequenced from one sample in a study of Graves' ophthalmopathy and Graves' hyperthyroidism. RNA served as the template for amplifying TCR beta CDR3 regions. The first round was an RT-PCR with HTBI primers, and the second round was a multiplex PCR. TCRdb called the multiplex PCR reads again in MiXCR, with one record for every CDR3 protein. Of about 400,000 distinct CDR3 sequences in the sample, about 21% were seen once. Sequenced input: peripheral blood. The receptors here all came from a woman in her late teens or twenties with stable Graves' hyperthyroidism.

This clonotype has more than one count but fewer than ten. V usage is TRBV15 and J usage is TRBJ1-1; D remains unclear. V lost 0 bases, J lost 6 bases, and 20 bases lay in between. There are 17 residues in the CDR3. In germline, CDR1 is LNHNV, CDR2 YYDKDF (reference sequence). CDR3: CATSRDNVVFTESEAFF. The CDR3 DNA sequence: TGTGCCACCAGCAGAGATAACGTTGTGTTCACAGAGTCTGAAGCTTTCTTT.

As DNA, the CDR3 is TGTGCCAGCAGTTCCTACAGGGGGCTCTACGAGCAGTACTTC. Amino acids: CASSSYRGLYEQYF. J is TRBJ2-7 and V is TRBV12-3 or TRBV12-4; 9 positions match TRBD1. The CDR3 extends over 14 amino acids. Trimming cost V 4 bases and J 3 bases; bases outside gene matches: 4.

This clonotype has ten or more counts. The chain recombines TRBV6-2 or TRBV6-3 with TRBJ2-7; no clear D gene. Germline lookup yields CDR1 MNHEY and CDR2 SVGEGT. Trimming took off 1 base at V and 7 bases at J, with 11 bases between the two ends. The CDR3 spans 13 residues. The CDR3 DNA reads TGTGCCAGCAGTTACTTCCTGGTGGGGGAGCAGTACTTC. It specifies CASSYFLVGEQYF.

V gene TRBV12-3 or TRBV12-4 combines with J gene TRBJ1-2; the match to TRBD1 covers 9 bases. The V and J ends lost 6 bases and 7 bases, in that order; junction bases with no gene match: 9. The CDR3 has 14 amino acids. Written as DNA, the CDR3 is TGTGCCAGCAGACACACGGGACAGGGCTTTGGCTACACCTTC. Translation gives CASRHTGQGFGYTF.

The rearrangement joins TRBV12-3 or TRBV12-4 to TRBJ2-7, with TRBD1 identical over 9 bases. The V gene end was trimmed by 6 bases and the J gene end by 2 bases; junction bases not matched to a gene: 5. The CDR3 loop spans 14 amino acids. The CDR3 loop is CASRPGQGTYEQYF. The CDR3 DNA follows: TGTGCCAGCAGACCCGGACAGGGGACCTACGAGCAGTACTTC.

J is TRBJ2-7 and V is TRBV29-1; a weak D match, TRBD1 (6 bases). V lost 5 bases and J 2 bases, leaving 19 bases between the germline ends. This CDR3 comprises 15 residues. Germline CDR1 and CDR2: SQVTM and ANQGSEA. The CDR3 DNA is TGCAGCGTTATCAGACCCGGGACACTTCCCTACGAGCAGTACTTC. This gives the protein CSVIRPGTLPYEQYF.

The table lists this clonotype with many counts. V is TRBV28 and J is TRBJ1-1; TRBD1 might be the D (5 bases). Germline-derived CDR1 and CDR2 are MDHEN and SYDVKM. V lost 2 bases to trimming and J lost 3 bases, with 19 bases between them. This CDR3 spans 17 amino acids. The DNA of the CDR3 is TGTGCCAGCAGTTTAGGTTTGGGCAGGGAATATGACACTGAAGCTTTCTTT. This encodes CASSLGLGREYDTEAFF.